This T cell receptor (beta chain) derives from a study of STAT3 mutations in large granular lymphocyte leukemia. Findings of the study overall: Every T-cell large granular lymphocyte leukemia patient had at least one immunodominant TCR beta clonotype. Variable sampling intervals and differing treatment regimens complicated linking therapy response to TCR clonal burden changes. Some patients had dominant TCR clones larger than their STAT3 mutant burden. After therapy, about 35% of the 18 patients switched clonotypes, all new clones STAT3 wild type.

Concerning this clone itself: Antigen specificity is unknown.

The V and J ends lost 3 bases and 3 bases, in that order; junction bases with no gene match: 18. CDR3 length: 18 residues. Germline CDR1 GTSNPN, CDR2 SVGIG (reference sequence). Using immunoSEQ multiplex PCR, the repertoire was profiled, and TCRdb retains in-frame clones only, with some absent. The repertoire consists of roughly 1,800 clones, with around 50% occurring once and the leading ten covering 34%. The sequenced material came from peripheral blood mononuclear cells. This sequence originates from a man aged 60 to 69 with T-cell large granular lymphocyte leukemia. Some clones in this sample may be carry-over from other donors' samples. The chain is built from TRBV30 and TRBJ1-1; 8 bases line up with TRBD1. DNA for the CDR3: TGTGCCTGGAGGAAAACAGGGGGGATGATTCTTCGGGACACTGAAGCTTTCTTT. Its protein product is CAWRKTGGMILRDTEAFF.